Presented here are 20 T cell receptor beta chains from one specimen sequenced in a study of T-cell memory formation after mild COVID-19. TCRdb re-called the 5' RACE reads with MiXCR, one entry per CDR3 protein. The sample has a few hundred thousand distinct CDR3 sequences; 24% are singletons. Sequencing used PBMCs or a T cell subset sorted from them (not recorded which). The receptors originated from an adult woman who had mild COVID-19 (a few samples of this study predate the infection). Cell type and time point are not known.

The chain couples TRBV20-1 to TRBJ1-3; perhaps TRBD1 as D (5 bases). Germline CDR1 and CDR2: DFQATT and SNEGSKA (reference sequence). Trimming left V 0 bases short and J 0 bases short, with 15 bases between. The CDR3 runs to 17 residues. CDR3 in amino acids: CSARDRPGLLSGNTIYF. CDR3 coding DNA: TGCAGTGCTAGAGATCGGCCAGGGCTACTCTCTGGAAACACCATATATTTT.

The chain links TRBV6-2 or TRBV6-3 to TRBJ1-5; 9 nucleotides agree with TRBD1. Trimming cost V 5 bases and J 0 bases; bases outside gene matches: 8. The CDR3 has 17 amino acids. Germline loops: CDR1 MNHEY, CDR2 SVGEGT. Here the CDR3 reads CASSNGTGPFSNQPQHF. Here the CDR3 DNA reads TGTGCCAGCAGTAACGGGACAGGGCCGTTTAGCAATCAGCCCCAGCATTTT.

The V gene is TRBV6-5, the J gene TRBJ2-1; D call uncertain. There are 13 residues in the CDR3. Per the germline V gene, CDR1 is MNHEY and CDR2 is SVGAGI. V was cut by 2 bases and J by 5 bases, with 7 bases left in between. CDR3 nucleotide sequence: TGTGCCAGCAGTTACACCACCCACAATGAGCAGTTCTTC. Translated: CASSYTTHNEQFF.

This sequence joins TRBV7-2 and TRBJ2-7, with D tentatively TRBD2 (6 bases). V was trimmed by 5 bases and J by 3 bases, leaving 17 bases between them. Germline V gene data show CDR1 as SGHTA and CDR2 as FQGNSA. The CDR3 runs to 15 residues. The CDR3 DNA is TGTGCCAGCAGCCGTTCGATCGGCGGGGACTACGAGCAGTACTTC. Translation gives CASSRSIGGDYEQYF.

The rearrangement links TRBV20-1 to TRBJ1-5; 10 bases fit TRBD1. Losses at the gene ends were 2 bases for V and 5 bases for J; bases not matched to a gene: 9. The CDR3 runs to 16 residues. Germline lookup yields CDR1 DFQATT and CDR2 SNEGSKA (reference sequence). The CDR3 coding sequence is TGCAGTGCTAGATATTTGGGACAGGGGAGAGATCAGCCCCAGCATTTT. Protein: CSARYLGQGRDQPQHF.

This chain links TRBV6-5 with TRBJ1-1, with 8 bases lining up with TRBD1. The V segment lost 0 bases and the J segment 7 bases; nucleotides outside the gene matches: 1. Germline lookup yields CDR1 MNHEY and CDR2 SVGAGI. CDR3 length: 13 amino acids. The CDR3 loop reads CASSYSTGVEAFF. CDR3 coding DNA: TGTGCCAGCAGTTACTCGACAGGGGTTGAAGCTTTCTTT.

The V call is TRBV27, the J call TRBJ2-3; D is unresolved. The CDR3 runs to 15 residues. Germline V CDR1 and CDR2: MNHEY, SMNVEV (reference sequence). V was shortened by 6 bases and J by 1 base, with 14 bases between the two germline ends. CDR3 coding DNA: TGTGCCAGCAGCTGGTCGGACGGACGCACAGATACGCAGTATTTT. It encodes CASSWSDGRTDTQYF.

This clonotype was seen only a few times. The V gene is TRBV7-9, the J gene TRBJ2-7, with D possibly matching TRBD1 (6 bases). Deletions cut 1 base from V and 10 bases from J, with 17 bases between. This CDR3 is 14 amino acids long. The germline CDR1 and CDR2 sequences are SEHNR and FQNEAQ (reference sequence). CDR3 nucleotide sequence: TGTGCCAGCAGCTTAGGGGGCCGCCGGGACAAACAGTACTTC. It yields the protein CASSLGGRRDKQYF.

The genes are TRBV5-1 and TRBJ2-1, with 12 nucleotides matching TRBD2. V lost 1 base to trimming and J lost 7 bases; unmatched junction nucleotides: 6. CDR1 is SGHRS, CDR2 YFSETQ, per germline. The CDR3 has 16 amino acids. The CDR3 sequence is CASSLRLAGGPNEQFF. The CDR3 DNA reads TGCGCCAGCAGCTTGCGCCTAGCGGGGGGGCCTAATGAGCAGTTCTTC.

This rearrangement joins TRBV9 to TRBJ2-3, with TRBD2 matching 8 bases. The CDR3 has 14 amino acids. The junction had 4 bases not matched to a gene; V was cut back by 3 bases and J by 4 bases. Germline V gene data show CDR1 as SGDLS and CDR2 as YYNGEE. CDR3 sequence: CASSAGLVSDTQYF. The CDR3, as DNA: TGTGCCAGCAGCGCGGGACTAGTCTCAGATACGCAGTATTTT. The full variable domain, its missing parts supplied by reference TRBV9 and TRBJ2-3, is DSGVTQTPKHLITATGQRVTLRCSPRSGDLSVYWYQQSLDQGLQFLIQYYNGEERAKGNILERFSAQQFPDLHSELNLSSLELGDSALYFCASSAGLVSDTQYFGPGTRLTVL.

This clonotype was detected a few times. This rearrangement joins TRBV6-5 to TRBJ2-7; D is undetermined. The germline gives CDR1 MNHEY, CDR2 SVGAGI. V shed 2 bases and J shed 2 bases, with 16 bases lying between them. This CDR3 comprises 16 residues. The chain's CDR3 is CASSYGSVMPAYEQYF. For the CDR3, the DNA is TGTGCCAGCAGTTACGGTTCTGTTATGCCGGCCTACGAGCAGTACTTC.

The CDR3 here is CASGRPGQENGYTF. The CDR3 nucleotides are TGTGCCAGCGGACGGCCGGGACAGGAAAATGGCTACACCTTC. The genes are TRBV27 and TRBJ1-2, with TRBD1 matching 8 bases. From germline, CDR1 is MNHEY and CDR2 SMNVEV (reference sequence). The CDR3 has 14 amino acids. V shed 8 bases, J shed 6 bases, and the junction held 11 bases outside the gene matches.

The V gene is TRBV10-3, the J gene TRBJ2-4; 7 bases match TRBD1. This CDR3 region has 14 residues. Trimming cost V 4 bases and J 8 bases; bases outside gene matches: 8. Germline V gene data show CDR1 as ENHRY and CDR2 as SYGVKD. The CDR3 coding sequence is TGTGCCATCAGTGTAAGAGGGGGCGGCGACATTCAGTACTTC. Protein sequence: CAISVRGGGDIQYF.

The chain couples TRBV21-1 to TRBJ2-1; the tabulated D call, TRBD2, remains unverified against the DNA. TRBV21-1 is given as a pseudogene. This CDR3 contains 20 residues. CDR3 in amino acids: CASSKAPGTSGRPSYNEQFF. The CDR3 nucleotides are TGTGCCAGCAGCAAAGCCCCCGGGACTAGCGGGAGGCCCTCCTACAATGAGCAGTTCTTC.

This chain uses TRBV7-9 with TRBJ2-7; 9 bases match TRBD1. Per the germline V gene, CDR1 is SEHNR and CDR2 is FQNEAQ (reference sequence). V dropped 4 bases and J dropped 0; count of bases not matched to a gene: 7. This CDR3 region has 16 residues. Written as DNA, the CDR3 is TGTGCCAGCAGCTCCTTAGACAGGGGGTTCTCCTACGAGCAGTACTTC. Protein sequence: CASSSLDRGFSYEQYF.

The chain links TRBV7-9 to TRBJ1-5; weak D call: TRBD1 (6 bases). Germline loops: CDR1 SEHNR, CDR2 FQNEAQ (reference sequence). V lost 5 bases to trimming and J lost 5 bases, with 10 bases between them. The CDR3 runs 13 residues. In DNA, the CDR3 is TGTGCCAGCAGCCAGGGGCAGGATCAGCCCCAGCATTTT. Its translation: CASSQGQDQPQHF.

The chain uses TRBV20-1 and TRBJ2-3; D gene uncertain. CDR1 and CDR2 from the germline V gene are DFQATT and SNEGSKA (reference sequence). The CDR3 extends over 15 amino acids. Trimming removed 6 bases at V and 3 bases at J, with 19 bases between. The CDR3 spells CSATTRASGTDTQYF. CDR3 sequence (DNA): TGCAGTGCAACGACACGAGCATCTGGGACAGATACGCAGTATTTT.

The genes are TRBV5-6 and TRBJ1-5; D is ambiguous. CDR3 length equals 16 residues. V gave up 2 bases and J gave up 2 bases, with 14 bases separating them. Germline CDR1 SGHDT, CDR2 YYEEEE. This chain's CDR3 is CASSLGGSWGNQPQHF. CDR3 bases: TGTGCCAGCAGCTTAGGAGGCAGTTGGGGCAATCAGCCCCAGCATTTT.

The chain recombines TRBV9 with TRBJ2-2, with D possibly matching TRBD1 (6 bases). Between the trimmed V and J ends, which lost 0 bases and 0 bases, there was a span of 12 bases. This CDR3 has 17 amino acids. In germline, CDR1 is SGDLS, CDR2 YYNGEE. The CDR3 region has the DNA TGTGCCAGCAGCGTAGACGAGACAGGACCGAACACCGGGGAGCTGTTTTTT. Translation: CASSVDETGPNTGELFF.

There are a few counts of this clonotype. The V call is TRBV20-1, the J call TRBJ2-7; 10 nucleotides match TRBD2. Unmatched junction bases numbered 5, after V lost 3 bases and J lost 6 bases. The germline gives CDR1 DFQATT, CDR2 SNEGSKA (reference sequence). The CDR3 covers 13 residues. The CDR3 DNA reads TGCAGTGCTAGGGTCCTAGCGGGAGTCGAGCAGTACTTC. It yields the protein CSARVLAGVEQYF.